These T cell receptor beta chains were read from a single sample in a study of blood T cell repertoires in COVID-19. Sequencing was performed with immunoSEQ multiplex PCR; in TCRdb, only in-frame clones are kept and a portion is missing. The table lists roughly 260,000 clones, roughly 82% of them singletons. Material for sequencing was peripheral blood. The receptor set was obtained from a woman of 80 years or more with active or convalescent COVID-19. Each CDR3 is given with its conserved first and last residue. A D gene is named only where the DNA matches it firmly. Size tells how often a clone was seen (once, few, many) or the class of an expanded clone, and some rows leave it out.

cdr3_aa,cdr3_nt,clone_size,j_call,d_call,v_call
CASSQLGQNTEAFF,TGTGCCAGCAGTCAACTTGGACAGAACACTGAAGCTTTCTTT,NA,TRBJ1-1,NA,TRBV6-5
CASTGQPYNQPQHF,TGTGCCAGCACTGGACAGCCATACAATCAGCCCCAGCATTTT,NA,TRBJ1-5,NA,TRBV6-5
CASRQQGGIHTGELFF,TGTGCCAGCAGGCAACAGGGGGGGATCCACACCGGGGAGCTGTTTTTT,NA,TRBJ2-2,NA,TRBV2
CATSRDLNFYGYTF,TGTGCCACCAGCAGAGATCTAAACTTCTATGGCTACACCTTC,NA,TRBJ1-2,NA,TRBV15
CASKIRQGLNQPQHF,TGTGCCAGCAAGATCCGACAGGGGCTCAATCAGCCCCAGCATTTT,once,TRBJ1-5,TRBD1,TRBV2
CASSYRDRGYGYTF,TGTGCCAGCAGCTATCGGGACAGGGGCTATGGCTACACCTTC,NA,TRBJ1-2,TRBD1,TRBV28
CASRWAYRSYNEQFF,TGTGCCAGCAGGTGGGCCTATCGCTCCTACAATGAGCAGTTCTTC,NA,TRBJ2-1,NA,TRBV27
CAWSKGGDTEAFF,TGTGCCTGGAGTAAAGGCGGGGACACTGAAGCTTTCTTT,NA,TRBJ1-1,NA,TRBV30
CASSPFDRNYGYTF,TGTGCCAGCAGCCCATTCGACAGGAACTATGGCTACACCTTC,few,TRBJ1-2,NA,TRBV11-2
CASSYSEIKQFF,TGTGCCAGCAGTTATAGCGAAATTAAGCAGTTCTTC,NA,TRBJ2-1,NA,TRBV25-1
CASTPKTALNTEAFF,TGTGCCAGCACCCCGAAGACAGCCCTGAACACTGAAGCTTTCTTT,NA,TRBJ1-1,NA,TRBV6-6
CASSQLGGQGVLTIYF,TGTGCCAGCAGCCAACTCGGGGGACAGGGAGTACTGACCATATATTTT,few,TRBJ1-3,TRBD1,TRBV7-9
CATSSGASGYLRQETQYF,TGTGCCACCAGCAGCGGGGCTAGCGGGTATCTGAGACAAGAGACCCAGTACTTC,NA,TRBJ2-5,TRBD2,TRBV15
CASSQRQGSADTQYF,TGTGCCAGCAGCCAACGACAGGGATCGGCAGATACGCAGTATTTT,once,TRBJ2-3,TRBD1,TRBV9
CASSNTDGVDSPLHF,TGTGCCAGTAGTAATACGGACGGGGTGGATTCACCCCTCCACTTT,few,TRBJ1-6,NA,TRBV19
CASSLYGRGTDTQYF,TGTGCCAGCAGCTTATACGGGAGGGGCACAGATACGCAGTATTTT,NA,TRBJ2-3,TRBD2,TRBV11-2
CATSDAILAGSPYNEQFF,TGTGCCACCAGTGATGCGATTCTAGCGGGGAGCCCGTACAATGAGCAGTTCTTC,NA,TRBJ2-1,TRBD2,TRBV24-1
CASSQAGLAGEQYF,TGTGCCAGCAGCCAAGCGGGACTAGCGGGGGAGCAGTACTTC,NA,TRBJ2-7,TRBD2,TRBV3-1/TRBV3-2
CASSQFTDSYEQYF,TGTGCCAGCAGCCAGTTTACAGACTCCTACGAGCAGTACTTC,NA,TRBJ2-7,NA,TRBV3-1/TRBV3-2
CASSLELEAFF,TGTGCCAGCAGTTTAGAGCTTGAAGCTTTCTTT,NA,TRBJ1-1,NA,TRBV28
CASSSSSWGYTF,TGTGCCAGCAGCTCTAGTAGTTGGGGCTACACCTTC,NA,TRBJ1-2,NA,TRBV12-3/TRBV12-4
CASSRGLTGELFF,TGTGCCAGCAGCCGGGGACTCACCGGGGAGCTGTTTTTT,NA,TRBJ2-2,NA,TRBV9
CAGTSGQTYNEQFF,TGCGCCGGCACCTCGGGACAGACCTACAATGAGCAGTTCTTC,NA,TRBJ2-1,TRBD1,TRBV5-1
CASSYAPPGGNQPQHF,TGTGCCAGCAGTTACGCTCCCCCAGGGGGGAATCAGCCCCAGCATTTT,NA,TRBJ1-5,TRBD1,TRBV6-5
CASSGLASGGRTDTQYF,TGTGCCAGCAGCGGCTTGGCCAGCGGGGGCCGCACAGATACGCAGTATTTT,NA,TRBJ2-3,TRBD2,TRBV5-6
CASKFMAGENQPQHF,TGTGCCAGCAAATTTATGGCAGGGGAAAATCAGCCCCAGCATTTT,NA,TRBJ1-5,NA,TRBV2
CASSFIRLEGGNEQYF,TGTGCCAGCAGTTTTATTCGTCTAGAGGGGGGGAACGAGCAGTACTTC,few,TRBJ2-7,NA,TRBV28
CASSYGDSTGELFF,TGTGCCAGCAGCTACGGGGATTCCACCGGGGAGCTGTTTTTT,NA,TRBJ2-2,NA,TRBV7-9
CASSSGGVRNTIYF,TGTGCCAGCAGTTCAGGGGGCGTGAGAAACACCATATATTTT,NA,TRBJ1-3,TRBD1,TRBV28
CASSFKGGNQPQHF,TGTGCCAGCAGCTTCAAGGGAGGCAATCAGCCCCAGCATTTT,NA,TRBJ1-5,NA,TRBV7-2
CATSRETGGLNPQHF,TGTGCCACCAGCAGAGAAACAGGGGGCCTCAATCCCCAGCATTTT,NA,TRBJ1-5,TRBD1,TRBV15
CASKYQGTTEAFF,TGCGCCAGCAAATACCAGGGTACCACTGAAGCTTTCTTT,NA,TRBJ1-1,NA,TRBV5-1
CASSFSGWATEAFF,TGCGCCAGCAGCTTCTCAGGGTGGGCCACTGAAGCTTTCTTT,NA,TRBJ1-1,NA,TRBV5-1
CASSPLAGGSTDTQYF,TGTGCCAGCAGCCCGTTAGCGGGGGGCAGCACAGATACGCAGTATTTT,once,TRBJ2-3,TRBD2,TRBV7-9
CASSFRGLSRDTEAFF,TGTGCCAGCAGTTTCCGGGGTTTAAGCCGGGACACTGAAGCTTTCTTT,NA,TRBJ1-1,NA,TRBV28
CASSYRDRGVYGYTF,TGTGCCAGCAGTTACCGGGACAGGGGGGTCTATGGCTACACCTTC,NA,TRBJ1-2,TRBD1,TRBV27
CASSVGGGTGYEKLFF,TGTGCCAGCAGCGTCGGCGGGGGGACGGGTTATGAAAAACTGTTTTTT,once,TRBJ1-4,NA,TRBV3-1/TRBV3-2
CASNLGGLGEKLFF,TGTGCCAGCAACTTGGGGGGGCTGGGAGAAAAACTGTTTTTT,NA,TRBJ1-4,NA,TRBV7-2
CASSTSGSLTGELFF,TGTGCCAGTAGTACGTCGGGATCCCTCACCGGGGAGCTGTTTTTT,NA,TRBJ2-2,NA,TRBV19
CASTRQGASEQYF,TGCGCCAGCACGCGACAGGGGGCAAGCGAGCAGTACTTC,NA,TRBJ2-7,TRBD1,TRBV5-1
CASRSGYYNEQFF,TGTGCCAGCAGGAGCGGGTATTACAATGAGCAGTTCTTC,few,TRBJ2-1,NA,TRBV2
CASSAKAGTGDTGELFF,TGTGCCAGTAGTGCAAAAGCCGGGACAGGTGACACCGGGGAGCTGTTTTTT,few,TRBJ2-2,TRBD1,TRBV19
CASSLVPGTEAFF,TGTGCCAGCAGCTTAGTCCCCGGGACTGAAGCTTTCTTT,NA,TRBJ1-1,NA,TRBV7-9
CASSYGQVPFF,TGTGCCAGCAGCTATGGACAGGTCCCGTTCTTC,NA,TRBJ2-1,TRBD1,TRBV5-6
CASSYSGSRAGGYTF,TGTGCCAGCAGTTACTCAGGATCTCGGGCGGGTGGCTACACCTTC,NA,TRBJ1-2,NA,TRBV6-5
CASSLWGRGFYF,TGTGCCAGCAGTTTATGGGGCCGGGGATTTTACTTC,NA,TRBJ2-7,NA,TRBV28
CASSSRAPAIEAFF,TGTGCCAGCAGTTCCAGGGCCCCCGCCATTGAAGCTTTCTTT,NA,TRBJ1-1,NA,TRBV6-5
CASSERGAYNSPLHF,TGTGCCAGCAGTGAACGAGGCGCGTATAATTCACCCCTCCACTTT,NA,TRBJ1-6,NA,TRBV6-1
CASSLQGGVNTEAFF,TGTGCCAGCAGCCTTCAAGGGGGAGTGAACACTGAAGCTTTCTTT,NA,TRBJ1-1,NA,TRBV3-1/TRBV3-2
CSASYLSYGYTF,TGCAGTGCTAGTTATCTCAGTTATGGCTACACCTTC,NA,TRBJ1-2,NA,TRBV20-1